The rows below give T cell receptor beta chains drawn from one sample of a study of T-cell memory formation after mild COVID-19. TCRdb re-analysed the 5' RACE reads in MiXCR, keeping a single row per CDR3 protein. The repertoire includes 360,000 or so distinct CDR3 sequences, around 27% of them detected once, and roughly 13% sits in the top ten. The sequenced material came from PBMCs or a T cell subset sorted from them (not recorded which). Receptors originate from an adult woman who had mild COVID-19 (a few samples of this study predate the infection). Cell type and time point are not known. Both conserved end residues are part of each CDR3. The order of the fields is V gene, clone size, J gene, D gene, CDR3 protein, CDR3 DNA. A D gene is named only where the DNA matches it firmly. The size entry is marked missing in some rows and otherwise reads once, few, many or a size class.

TRBV27	NA	TRBJ2-7	TRBD2	CASRVGTTGSGYEQYF	TGTGCCAGCAGGGTAGGGACTACCGGGAGCGGGTACGAGCAGTACTTC
TRBV5-1	NA	TRBJ2-1	TRBD2	CASSLGGGINEQFF	TGCGCCAGCAGCTTGGGCGGGGGGATCAATGAGCAGTTCTTC
TRBV20-1	few	TRBJ2-2	TRBD1	CSARQGETGELFF	TGCAGTGCTAGACAGGGGGAAACCGGGGAGCTGTTTTTT
TRBV19	NA	TRBJ2-6	TRBD1	CASSFGDRVAGANVLTF	TGTGCCAGTAGTTTCGGGGACAGGGTAGCCGGGGCCAACGTCCTGACTTTC
TRBV7-3	many	TRBJ2-1	TRBD2	CASSPGGPYNEQFF	TGTGCCAGCAGCCCGGGGGGGCCCTACAATGAGCAGTTCTTC
TRBV5-1	few	TRBJ2-7	NA	CASSLAAGKPTYEQYF	TGCGCCAGCAGCTTGGCCGCGGGGAAGCCTACCTACGAGCAGTACTTC
TRBV12-3/TRBV12-4	NA	TRBJ1-1	NA	CASSLRTPWGDTEAFF	TGTGCCAGCAGTCTTAGGACACCCTGGGGGGACACTGAAGCTTTCTTT
TRBV11-2	NA	TRBJ2-1	TRBD2	CASSGQWRSGLAGGFYNEQFF	TGTGCCAGCAGCGGCCAATGGAGGTCGGGACTAGCGGGAGGGTTCTACAATGAGCAGTTCTTC
TRBV7-2	NA	TRBJ2-3	NA	CASSRRYTQYF	TGTGCCAGCAGCCGGAGGTATACGCAGTATTTT
TRBV20-1	NA	TRBJ1-2	TRBD1	CSARGTGRGKGYTF	TGCAGTGCTAGAGGCACCGGCAGGGGGAAGGGCTACACCTTC
TRBV7-8	NA	TRBJ2-7	NA	CASSLAIGRSSYEQYF	TGTGCCAGCAGCTTAGCGATAGGGCGGAGCTCCTACGAGCAGTACTTC
TRBV3-1	NA	TRBJ1-1	NA	CASLPLGTTEAFF	TGTGCCAGCCTACCTCTAGGCACCACTGAAGCTTTCTTT